The 2 T cell receptor beta chains reported below all come from one sample, sequenced in a study of T-cell memory formation after mild COVID-19. Using its own MiXCR run on the 5' RACE reads, TCRdb lists one record per CDR3 protein. The sample lists fewer than 650,000 distinct CDR3 sequences, about 20% occurring once. Sequences were obtained from PBMCs or a T cell subset sorted from them (not recorded which). These receptors were obtained from an adult woman who had mild COVID-19 (a few samples of this study predate the infection). Cell type and time point are not known.

There are a few counts of this clonotype. Written as DNA, the CDR3 is TGTGCCAGCGGGCAAAGGGCGAACACCGGGGAGCTGTTTTTT. Translation gives CASGQRANTGELFF. The J gene is TRBJ2-2, the V gene TRBV2; the D is unclear. V lost 8 bases and J 0 bases, leaving 10 bases between the germline ends. The germline V gene has CDR1 SNHLY and CDR2 FYNNEI. This CDR3 comprises 14 residues.

Ten or more counts support this clonotype. The chain combines TRBV19 with TRBJ2-5, with D perhaps TRBD2 (6 bases). The germline V gene encodes CDR1 LNHDA and CDR2 SQIVND (reference sequence). The V end was cut by 5 bases, the J end by 5 bases, with 15 bases between. There are 14 residues in the CDR3. The CDR3 DNA is TGTGCCAGTAGTCGATCTCTAGGAGGGGAGACCCAGTACTTC. Amino acids: CASSRSLGGETQYF. Supplemented by reference TRBV19 and TRBJ2-5, the full variable domain reads DGGITQSPKYLFRKEGQNVTLSCEQNLNHDAMYWYRQDPGQGLRLIYYSQIVNDFQKGDIAEGYSVSREKKESFPLTVTSAQKNPTAFYLCASSRSLGGETQYFGPGTRLLVL.